This T cell receptor beta chain derives from a study of cytomegalovirus exposure and HLA in healthy donors. The trim removed 5 bases at V and 8 bases at J, leaving 12 bases unmatched. The CDR3 sequence is 15 residues long. Germline lookup yields CDR1 MNHEY and CDR2 SMNVEV (reference sequence). The PCR made use of 60 Vbeta and 13 Jbeta primers. Only in-frame clones appear in the TCRdb table, and some are missing; sequencing was by immunoSEQ multiplex PCR. The data show about 190,000 clones, under 80% seen once. The chain couples TRBV27 to TRBJ1-2; 9 bases fit TRBD1. The sample comprised PBMCs. This sequence was found in a man in his thirties or forties in good health and CMV-seropositive. The CDR3 sequence is CASSLGQGERGGYTF. The CDR3 DNA is TGTGCCAGCAGTCTGGGACAGGGTGAACGGGGCGGCTACACCTTC.